The T cell receptor beta chain described here comes from a study of blood T cells in healthy people across ages. Study-level information: Capturing about one barcoded beta molecule per two T cells was achieved by template switching.

The V gene's germline CDR1 is MNHEY and CDR2 SMNVEV (reference sequence). The CDR3 contains 14 residues. The V end lost 3 bases, the J end lost 4 bases, and 13 bases lay between the germline ends. It was with a sample-barcoded 5' primer and a J-beta primer mix that a second PCR of roughly 6 to 11 cycles was run. The template-switch adaptor was a 5' adaptor with 12 random nucleotides. It tagged each cDNA molecule. Each CDR3 protein is one row after TCRdb ran MiXCR on the 5' RACE reads. In the table there are around 1,600,000 distinct CDR3 sequences, 42% of which are singletons. The TCR originated in a woman aged 18-35 years in good health. The sample comprised blood. The chain combines TRBV27 with TRBJ2-7; TRBD2 might be the D (5 bases). CDR3 in DNA: TGTGCCAGCAGTTTGTGGGGTTCGGGGTACGAGCAGTACTTC. This translates into CASSLWGSGYEQYF.